Shown below are 32 T cell receptor beta chains from a single sample sequenced in a study of blood T cell repertoires in COVID-19. The method was immunoSEQ multiplex PCR; TCRdb's version includes in-frame clones alone and lacks a portion of them. The sample has around 180,000 clones, about nine tenths seen once; the top ten hold about 2%. Sequencing was carried out using peripheral blood. The receptors shown here come from a man between 65 and 80 years old with active or convalescent COVID-19.

The chain uses TRBV28 and TRBJ2-1; 7 nucleotides align to TRBD1. With V trimmed by 8 bases and J by 6 bases, 4 bases remained unmatched. The CDR3 loop spans 12 amino acids. Germline CDR1 and CDR2: MDHEN and SYDVKM. CDR3 nucleotide sequence: TGTGCCAGCCGACAGGGCCGCAATGAGCAGTTCTTC. Its protein product is CASRQGRNEQFF.

Here the CDR3 DNA reads TGTGCCACCAGTGATCGCCGGACAGGGCAAGATACGCAGTATTTT. Amino acid sequence: CATSDRRTGQDTQYF. The rearrangement uses TRBV24-1 and TRBJ2-3, with TRBD1 identical over 8 bases. Germline V gives CDR1 KGHDR, CDR2 SFDVKD. The CDR3 runs to 15 residues. V was clipped by 3 bases and J by 5 bases; unmatched bases: 6.

V gene TRBV7-2 combines with J gene TRBJ2-5, with D maybe TRBD2 (5 bases). The CDR3 spans 14 residues. The V gene lost 2 bases and the J gene lost 4 bases, with 11 bases spanning the gap. CDR1 and CDR2 from the germline V gene are SGHTA and FQGNSA. In nucleotides, the CDR3 is TGTGCCAGCAGCTTAAACGGGATCTCAGAGACCCAGTACTTC. Protein: CASSLNGISETQYF.

The rearrangement joins TRBV27 to TRBJ2-7; 8 bases map to TRBD2. With 3 bases clipped from V and 2 bases from J, the junction kept 6 bases outside the gene matches. Germline V gives CDR1 MNHEY, CDR2 SMNVEV (reference sequence). This CDR3 has 15 residues. As DNA, the CDR3 is TGTGCCAGCAGTTTCAGACTAGCGAAGCCCTACGAGCAGTACTTC. Residues: CASSFRLAKPYEQYF.

The chain employs TRBV18 and TRBJ1-4; 7 nucleotides align to TRBD1. Germline CDR1 KGHSH, CDR2 LQKENI. The ends lost 3 bases at V and 7 bases at J; junction bases unmatched: 5. This CDR3 comprises 14 residues. CDR3 DNA: TGTGCCAGCTCACCCTCCAGGGGGAGTGAAAAACTGTTTTTT. This translates into CASSPSRGSEKLFF.

The chain combines TRBV2 with TRBJ2-7, with 8 bases that match TRBD1. The length of the CDR3 is 14 residues. After removal of 3 bases from V and 6 bases from J, the junction contained 7 bases not matched to a gene. The germline gives CDR1 SNHLY, CDR2 FYNNEI. The CDR3 reads CASSDCQGACEQYF. In nucleotides, the CDR3 is TGTGCCAGCAGTGATTGCCAGGGGGCATGCGAGCAGTACTTC.

The genes are TRBV18 and TRBJ2-1, with D perhaps TRBD2 (5 bases). Deletions cut 6 bases from V and 0 bases from J, with 12 bases between. This CDR3 comprises 15 residues. In germline, CDR1 is KGHSH, CDR2 LQKENI. The CDR3 region has the DNA TGTGCCAGCTCTTCATCCGCGGGCTCCTACAATGAGCAGTTCTTC. Protein sequence: CASSSSAGSYNEQFF.

V gene TRBV5-4 combines with J gene TRBJ1-5; unclear D gene. V lost 1 base, J lost 4 bases, and 3 bases lay in between. This CDR3 is 12 amino acids long. Germline V gene sequence: CDR1 SGHNT, CDR2 YYREEE (reference sequence). The CDR3 loop is CASSLPNQPQHF. The CDR3 DNA reads as TGTGCCAGCAGCTTGCCTAATCAGCCCCAGCATTTT. The variable domain in full, completed from reference TRBV5-4 and TRBJ1-5, reads ETGVTQSPTHLIKTRGQQVTLRCSSQSGHNTVSWYQQALGQGPQFIFQYYREEENGRGNFPPRFSGLQFPNYSSELNVNALELDDSALYLCASSLPNQPQHFGDGTRLSIL.

Only one count was recorded for this clone. This chain connects TRBV6-5 to TRBJ1-3; D may be TRBD1 (6 bases). CDR1 and CDR2 (germline): MNHEY, SVGAGI. The CDR3 covers 15 residues. V gave up 4 bases and J gave up 1 base, with 11 bases separating them. The CDR3 is CASSSDRRSGNTIYF. CDR3 bases: TGTGCCAGCAGTTCCGACAGGAGGTCTGGAAACACCATATATTTT.

The chain couples TRBV7-8 to TRBJ2-5; 9 bases map to TRBD2. Germline lookup yields CDR1 SGHVS and CDR2 FQNEAQ. V shed 2 bases and J 7 bases; nucleotides not matched to a gene: 8. The CDR3 length is 15 residues. The CDR3 loop is CASSLSSGTGWTQYF. The CDR3 DNA reads TGTGCCAGCAGCTTATCTAGCGGGACGGGATGGACCCAGTACTTC.

V and J are TRBV9 and TRBJ1-2, with D possibly TRBD1 on 5 matching bases. The ends were cut back, 0 bases at V and 8 bases at J, with 8 bases in the middle. The CDR3 contains 12 residues. The V gene's germline CDR1 is SGDLS and CDR2 YYNGEE. The DNA of the CDR3 is TGTGCCAGCAGCGTAGTAGGGGAAGGCTACACCTTC. It codes for CASSVVGEGYTF.

This chain links TRBV5-8 with TRBJ1-6; D is undetermined. The V end lost 6 bases, the J end lost 7 bases, and 17 bases lay between the germline ends. Germline loops: CDR1 SGHTS, CDR2 YDEGEE. The CDR3 is 15 residues long. CDR3 in amino acids: CASNGYPLENSPLHF. CDR3 coding DNA: TGTGCCAGCAACGGGTATCCCCTCGAAAATTCACCCCTCCACTTT. The full variable domain, rest sourced from reference TRBV5-8 and TRBJ1-6, is EAGVTQSPTHLIKTRGQQATLRCSPISGHTSVYWYQQALGLGLQFLLWYDEGEERNRGNFPPRFSGRQFPNYSSELNVNALELEDSALYLCASNGYPLENSPLHFGNGTRLTVT.

The V gene is TRBV2, the J gene TRBJ1-5; D unresolved. Germline V gene sequence: CDR1 SNHLY, CDR2 FYNNEI. The V end was cut by 6 bases, the J end by 7 bases, with 16 bases between. The CDR3 has 14 residues. The CDR3 reads CASRPAGLKQPQHF. CDR3 in DNA: TGTGCCAGCAGACCCGCAGGCCTAAAACAGCCCCAGCATTTT.

The gene calls are TRBV27 and TRBJ1-2; 10 nucleotides line up with TRBD1. CDR3 size: 15 residues. The V and J ends lost 5 bases and 10 bases, in that order; junction bases with no gene match: 13. CDR1 MNHEY and CDR2 SMNVEV come from the germline V gene (reference sequence). The CDR3 DNA sequence: TGTGCCAGCAGTGCGGTTGGGACAGGGGCTATGGTCTACACCTTC. Translation gives CASSAVGTGAMVYTF.

The chain uses TRBV19 and TRBJ2-2; 8 bases match TRBD1. Germline lookup yields CDR1 LNHDA and CDR2 SQIVND (reference sequence). Trimming took 4 bases from V and 0 from J; bases not matched to a gene: 7. The CDR3 extends over 17 amino acids. The DNA for the CDR3 is TGTGCCAGTAGTAGTACCGGGACAGGATCGAACACCGGGGAGCTGTTTTTT. Translating gives CASSSTGTGSNTGELFF.

The V and J genes are TRBV24-1 and TRBJ1-5; 8 nucleotides agree with TRBD1. V gave up 3 bases and J gave up 10 bases; unmatched junction bases: 4. CDR3 size: 13 residues. Germline V lookup: CDR1 KGHDR, CDR2 SFDVKD. Written as DNA, the CDR3 is TGTGCCACCAGTGATCGCCAGGGGGCCCCCCAGCATTTT. This gives the protein CATSDRQGAPQHF.

The sample holds a few counts of this clone. V and J are TRBV6-5 and TRBJ1-4; D is ambiguous. The CDR3 runs to 14 residues. The germline V and J ends were trimmed by 7 bases and 6 bases, with 15 bases remaining between them. CDR1 is MNHEY and CDR2 is SVGAGI in the germline V gene. This CDR3 reads CASTRGSMDEKLFF. The CDR3 coding sequence is TGTGCCAGCACCCGCGGAAGTATGGATGAAAAACTGTTTTTT.

The V gene is TRBV5-8, the J gene TRBJ2-7; 8 bases fit TRBD1. CDR1 SGHTS and CDR2 YDEGEE come from the germline V gene. V dropped 5 bases and J dropped 2; count of bases not matched to a gene: 6. There are 14 residues in the CDR3. CDR3 nucleotides: TGTGCCAGCAGGGATACAGGGGGGACCTACGAGCAGTACTTC. Its protein is CASRDTGGTYEQYF. Complete variable domain (other parts from reference TRBV5-8 and TRBJ2-7): EAGVTQSPTHLIKTRGQQATLRCSPISGHTSVYWYQQALGLGLQFLLWYDEGEERNRGNFPPRFSGRQFPNYSSELNVNALELEDSALYLCASRDTGGTYEQYFGPGTRLTVT.

The rearrangement joins TRBV11-2 to TRBJ2-2, with a weak D call TRBD1 (6 bases). Germline V gene sequence: CDR1 SGHAT, CDR2 FQNNGV. The V and J ends lost 6 bases and 0 bases respectively, with 11 bases between them. This CDR3 spans 15 amino acids. The CDR3 loop is CASRAGTTNTGELFF. The CDR3 bases are TGTGCCAGCAGGGCCGGGACAACGAACACCGGGGAGCTGTTTTTT.

The rearrangement joins TRBV5-1 to TRBJ1-6; possible D gene TRBD1, 5 bases. Germline V gives CDR1 SGHRS, CDR2 YFSETQ. With 7 bases removed from V and 7 bases from J, the gap between germline ends came to 18 bases. The CDR3 sequence is 15 residues long. The DNA of the CDR3 is TGCGCCAGCCGCTCCGCCGGGGGTTTGAATTCACCCCTCCACTTT. It is translated as CASRSAGGLNSPLHF.

The V and J genes are TRBV10-2 and TRBJ1-1; D uncertain. Germline V CDR1 and CDR2: WSHSY, SAAADI. The CDR3 consists of 13 residues. V dropped 1 base and J dropped 6 bases, with 9 bases sitting between them. CDR3 bases: TGCGCCAGCAGTGAGTTCCCCCCCTCTGAAGCTTTCTTT. Translation: CASSEFPPSEAFF.

The J gene is TRBJ2-2, the V gene TRBV18, with 13 bases that match TRBD2. With V trimmed by 1 base and J by 6 bases, 8 bases remained unmatched. Germline lookup yields CDR1 KGHSH and CDR2 LQKENI. The CDR3 runs 18 residues. The CDR3 DNA is TGTGCCAGCTCACCACTTAGGACTAGCGGGAGTATCGCCGGGGAGCTGTTTTTT. Translated, it gives CASSPLRTSGSIAGELFF.

J is TRBJ2-3 and V is TRBV7-2; TRBD2 matches at 10 bases. The CDR3 contains 15 residues. From germline, CDR1 is SGHTA and CDR2 FQGNSA. With V trimmed by 5 bases and J by 4 bases, 6 bases remained unmatched. The CDR3 region has the DNA TGTGCCAGCAGCCTACAGCGGGGGGGCCCAGATACGCAGTATTTT. Translation gives CASSLQRGGPDTQYF.

CDR3 DNA sequence: TGCGCCAGCAGCTACTTACAGGGTCGGGGGAACACTGAAGCTTTCTTT. It yields the protein CASSYLQGRGNTEAFF. J is TRBJ1-1 and V is TRBV5-1, with D possibly matching TRBD1 (6 bases). The CDR3 is made up of 16 amino acids. V lost 3 bases and J 1 base, leaving 16 bases between the germline ends. Germline V gene lookup returns CDR1 SGHRS and CDR2 YFSETQ. Full variable domain (missing parts from reference TRBV5-1 and TRBJ1-1): KAGVTQTPRYLIKTRGQQVTLSCSPISGHRSVSWYQQTPGQGLQFLFEYFSETQRNKGNFPGRFSGRQFSNSRSEMNVSTLELGDSALYLCASSYLQGRGNTEAFFGQGTRLTVV.

The chain uses TRBV7-8 and TRBJ1-3, with a weak D call TRBD1 (6 bases). V gave up 0 bases and J gave up 4 bases, with 13 bases separating them. Per the germline V gene, CDR1 is SGHVS and CDR2 is FQNEAQ. The CDR3 has 16 amino acids. The CDR3 DNA reads as TGTGCCAGCAGCTTAGCGCAGGGGAGACAGGGAAACACCATATATTTT. This sequence encodes CASSLAQGRQGNTIYF. Full variable domain (outside the CDR3, taken from reference TRBV7-8 and TRBJ1-3): GAGVSQSPRYKVAKRGQDVALRCDPISGHVSLFWYQQALGQGPEFLTYFQNEAQLDKSGLPSDRFFAERPEGSVSTLKIQRTQQEDSAVYLCASSLAQGRQGNTIYFGEGSWLTVV.

The chain joins TRBV5-1 to TRBJ1-6; TRBD1 matches at 8 bases. The CDR3 consists of 14 residues. V shed 4 bases and J 7 bases; nucleotides not matched to a gene: 4. Per the germline V gene, CDR1 is SGHRS and CDR2 is YFSETQ. This chain's CDR3 is CASSRTGRNSPLHF. In DNA, the CDR3 is TGCGCCAGCAGCCGGACAGGGAGGAATTCACCCCTCCACTTT.

This clone was seen at least ten times. This chain links TRBV12-3 or TRBV12-4 with TRBJ2-5; D call uncertain. Between the trimmed V and J ends, which lost 1 base and 5 bases, there was a span of 8 bases. The length of the CDR3 is 13 residues. The CDR3 reads CASSLGVLETQYF. CDR3 DNA sequence: TGTGCCAGCAGTTTAGGAGTCCTGGAGACCCAGTACTTC.

In its sample, this clone was seen once. The rearrangement uses TRBV28 and TRBJ2-1, with 7 bases matching TRBD1. Germline V CDR1 and CDR2: MDHEN, SYDVKM. V was pared by 6 bases and J by 7 bases, with 9 bases of the junction left unmatched. CDR3 length: 14 residues. This chain's CDR3 is CASSLTGVGNEQFF. The DNA of the CDR3 is TGTGCCAGCAGCCTTACAGGGGTCGGGAATGAGCAGTTCTTC.

The chain combines TRBV11-2 with TRBJ2-2; 7 nucleotides agree with TRBD2. With V trimmed by 8 bases and J by 4 bases, 13 bases remained unmatched. There are 16 residues in the CDR3. CDR1 SGHAT and CDR2 FQNNGV come from the germline V gene. In DNA, the CDR3 is TGTGCCAGCTGTATGATGAGCGGGGCACCCACCGGGGAGCTGTTTTTT. Translation: CASCMMSGAPTGELFF.

The chain combines TRBV6-4 with TRBJ1-4; D perhaps matches TRBD1 (5 bases). Per the germline V gene, CDR1 is MRHNA and CDR2 is SNTAGT. The CDR3 totals 14 residues. V lost 6 bases and J 1 base, leaving 9 bases between the germline ends. The chain's CDR3 is CASSPTGTNEKLFF. The CDR3 nucleotides read TGTGCCAGCAGCCCTACAGGAACTAATGAAAAACTGTTTTTT.

The gene calls are TRBV24-1 and TRBJ2-3, with 11 bases that match TRBD2. The CDR3 is made up of 15 amino acids. CDR1 is KGHDR, CDR2 SFDVKD, per germline. J lost 5 bases, V lost 3 bases, and 3 bases had no gene match. CDR3 sequence: CATSDAGLAGDTQYF. CDR3 in DNA: TGTGCCACCAGTGATGCCGGACTAGCGGGAGATACGCAGTATTTT.

The chain couples TRBV3-1 (or the pseudogene TRBV3-2) to TRBJ1-4; 9 positions agree with TRBD1. Trimming took 4 bases from V and 7 from J; bases not matched to a gene: 4. This CDR3 region has 14 residues. Germline assignment: CDR1 LGHDT and CDR2 YNNKEL (reference sequence). The DNA of the CDR3 is TGTGCCAGCAGCCGTGGGACAGGGCTTGAAAAACTGTTTTTT. Protein sequence: CASSRGTGLEKLFF.